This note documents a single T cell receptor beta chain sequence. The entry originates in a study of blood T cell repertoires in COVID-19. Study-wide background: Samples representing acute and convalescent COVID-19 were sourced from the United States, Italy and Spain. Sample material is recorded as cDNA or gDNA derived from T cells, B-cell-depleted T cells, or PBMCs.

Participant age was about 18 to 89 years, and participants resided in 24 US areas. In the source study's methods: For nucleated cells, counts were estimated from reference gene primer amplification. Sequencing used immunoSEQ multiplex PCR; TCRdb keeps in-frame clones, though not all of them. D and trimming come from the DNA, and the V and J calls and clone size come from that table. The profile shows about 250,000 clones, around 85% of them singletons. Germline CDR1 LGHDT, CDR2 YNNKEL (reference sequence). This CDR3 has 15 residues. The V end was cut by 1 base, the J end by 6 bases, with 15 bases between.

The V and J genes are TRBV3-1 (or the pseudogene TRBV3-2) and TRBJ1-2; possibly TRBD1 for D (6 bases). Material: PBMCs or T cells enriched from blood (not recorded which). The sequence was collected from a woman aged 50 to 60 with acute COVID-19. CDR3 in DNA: TGTGCCAGCAGCCAAGCCGCGGGGGGCACGCATGGCTACACCTTC. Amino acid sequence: CASSQAAGGTHGYTF.